Listed below are T cell receptor beta chains from one sample, sequenced in a study of cytomegalovirus exposure and HLA in healthy donors. Here immunoSEQ multiplex PCR was the method, and the copy in TCRdb shows in-frame clones only, minus some. The table includes about 150,000 clones, about 78% detected once. Material: PBMCs. Receptors were obtained from a man aged 45-65 years in good health and CMV-seropositive. Each CDR3 is given with its conserved first and last residue. Fields, in order: D gene, clone size, V gene, J gene, CDR3 protein, CDR3 DNA. D genes are given only for firm matches. Expanded clones are given a class, and other clones once, few, many or no size at all.

D: NA; size: NA; V: TRBV28; J: TRBJ2-7; CDR3: CASVPGPSADYEQYF; DNA: TGTGCCAGCGTACCCGGCCCTAGTGCAGACTACGAGCAGTACTTC
D: TRBD1; size: once; V: TRBV19; J: TRBJ1-5; CDR3: CASSAPDRADQPQHF; DNA: TGTGCCAGTAGTGCCCCTGACAGGGCTGATCAGCCCCAGCATTTT
D: NA; size: NA; V: TRBV7-9; J: TRBJ1-1; CDR3: CASKSKLNTEAFF; DNA: TGTGCCAGCAAGAGTAAGCTCAACACTGAAGCTTTCTTT
D: TRBD1; size: few; V: TRBV7-8; J: TRBJ1-1; CDR3: CASSLEPTRGPTEAFF; DNA: TGTGCCAGCAGCTTAGAACCTACCAGGGGGCCCACTGAAGCTTTCTTT
D: TRBD1; size: NA; V: TRBV6-1; J: TRBJ1-2; CDR3: CASSEARGQGARGYTF; DNA: TGTGCCAGCAGTGAAGCGCGAGGACAGGGGGCGCGAGGCTACACCTTC
D: NA; size: NA; V: TRBV6-5; J: TRBJ2-1; CDR3: CASSRIGVRNEQFF; DNA: TGTGCCAGCAGTAGGATAGGGGTGAGGAATGAGCAGTTCTTC
D: NA; size: few; V: TRBV13; J: TRBJ1-1; CDR3: CASSPKRFGTEAFF; DNA: TGTGCCAGCAGCCCAAAGAGGTTCGGGACTGAAGCTTTCTTT
D: NA; size: few; V: TRBV5-1; J: TRBJ1-1; CDR3: CASSLLSSNTEAFF; DNA: TGCGCCAGCAGCTTGTTGAGCTCGAACACTGAAGCTTTCTTT
D: TRBD1; size: NA; V: TRBV7-6; J: TRBJ1-1; CDR3: CASSLSPMRQGGTEAFF; DNA: TGTGCCAGCAGCTTATCCCCTATGAGGCAGGGGGGTACTGAAGCTTTCTTT
D: NA; size: NA; V: TRBV7-8; J: TRBJ1-6; CDR3: CASSLETATSPLHF; DNA: TGTGCCAGCAGCTTAGAAACAGCTACTTCACCCCTCCACTTT
D: TRBD1; size: NA; V: TRBV18; J: TRBJ1-1; CDR3: CASSPGQDGAFF; DNA: TGTGCCAGCTCACCCGGACAGGACGGAGCTTTCTTT
D: NA; size: NA; V: TRBV5-4; J: TRBJ1-2; CDR3: CASSFPANYGYTF; DNA: TGTGCCAGCAGCTTCCCTGCTAACTATGGCTACACCTTC
D: NA; size: few; V: TRBV7-8; J: TRBJ1-2; CDR3: CASSALVEVPNYGYTF; DNA: TGTGCCAGCAGCGCCCTTGTTGAGGTCCCTAACTATGGCTACACCTTC
D: TRBD2; size: NA; V: TRBV27; J: TRBJ2-1; CDR3: CASSFSDGGKYEQFF; DNA: TGTGCCAGCAGTTTCTCCGACGGGGGGAAGTATGAGCAGTTCTTC
D: TRBD2; size: NA; V: TRBV7-3; J: TRBJ2-7; CDR3: CASSSTSGGEQYF; DNA: TGTGCCAGCAGCTCGACTAGCGGTGGAGAGCAGTACTTC
D: NA; size: NA; V: TRBV29-1; J: TRBJ2-5; CDR3: CSALRGMGETQYF; DNA: TGCAGCGCTTTACGGGGGATGGGAGAGACCCAGTACTTC
D: TRBD1; size: NA; V: TRBV7-8; J: TRBJ1-4; CDR3: CASSLQGAGKLFF; DNA: TGTGCCAGCAGCTTACAGGGGGCTGGAAAACTGTTTTTT
D: TRBD1; size: NA; V: TRBV28; J: TRBJ1-1; CDR3: CASSQTGATEAFF; DNA: TGTGCCAGCAGCCAGACAGGGGCCACTGAAGCTTTCTTT
D: NA; size: NA; V: TRBV6-1; J: TRBJ2-3; CDR3: CASSELAGLLTDTQYF; DNA: TGTGCCAGCAGTGAACTTGCGGGACTTCTCACAGATACGCAGTATTTT
D: TRBD2; size: NA; V: TRBV7-2; J: TRBJ2-1; CDR3: CASSLASGSVGYNEQFF; DNA: TGTGCCAGCAGCTTAGCTAGCGGGAGCGTAGGTTACAATGAGCAGTTCTTC
D: NA; size: NA; V: TRBV7-9; J: TRBJ1-4; CDR3: CASSLAGGGEKLFF; DNA: TGTGCCAGCAGCTTAGCCGGTGGCGGGGAAAAACTGTTTTTT
D: TRBD2; size: NA; V: TRBV23-1; J: TRBJ2-2; CDR3: CASSQLAGPPRRNTGELFF; DNA: TGCGCCAGCAGTCAACTAGCGGGCCCCCCTCGTCGAAACACCGGGGAGCTGTTTTTT
D: TRBD1; size: NA; V: TRBV29-1; J: TRBJ1-5; CDR3: CSMGQSHQPQHF; DNA: TGCAGCATGGGACAGTCGCATCAGCCCCAGCATTTT
D: NA; size: NA; V: TRBV4-1; J: TRBJ1-2; CDR3: CASSQGIVRLQDGYTF; DNA: TGCGCCAGCAGCCAAGGGATCGTCAGACTGCAAGATGGCTACACCTTC
D: TRBD1; size: NA; V: TRBV6-1; J: TRBJ2-7; CDR3: CASSGTAHYEQYF; DNA: TGTGCCAGCAGCGGGACAGCCCACTACGAGCAGTACTTC
D: NA; size: NA; V: TRBV25-1; J: TRBJ1-2; CDR3: CASSEGTAYRGYTF; DNA: TGTGCCAGCAGTGAGGGGACTGCCTACCGGGGCTACACCTTC
D: TRBD2; size: NA; V: TRBV7-6; J: TRBJ2-2; CDR3: CASSFGGAGELFF; DNA: TGTGCCAGCAGCTTTGGGGGGGCCGGGGAGCTGTTTTTT
D: NA; size: NA; V: TRBV9; J: TRBJ2-1; CDR3: CASSPTGRLSSYNEQFF; DNA: TGTGCCAGCAGCCCAACCGGCAGGTTGAGCTCCTACAATGAGCAGTTCTTC